The 9 T cell receptor beta chains below come from one sample, sequenced in a study of beta chain features in type 1 diabetes. The study, taken as a whole, reports: For Type 1 diabetes patients, all four CD4+ subsets carried TCRB CDR3s that were moderately but significantly shorter.

Sequencing targeted expressed TCRB transcripts, as all isolated RNA had been reverse transcribed. The repertoire was sequenced with immunoSEQ multiplex PCR; TCRdb's copy has only in-frame clones and lacks some. The sample includes about 53,000 clones, about 60% of them seen just once. The antigens these receptors bind are not known. The sample taken for sequencing was stem cell memory CD4+ T cells from blood. Receptor source: a woman in her twenties or thirties with type 1 diabetes.

The V gene is TRBV2, the J gene TRBJ2-1; 8 bases line up with TRBD2. The germline gives CDR1 SNHLY, CDR2 FYNNEI. With V trimmed by 4 bases and J by 1 base, 3 bases remained unmatched. The CDR3 spans 15 residues. The CDR3: CASSAREGSYNEQFF. The CDR3 region has the DNA TGTGCCAGCAGTGCCCGGGAGGGGTCCTACAATGAGCAGTTCTTC. The complete variable domain, with remaining parts taken from reference TRBV2 and TRBJ2-1, reads EPEVTQTPSHQVTQMGQEVILRCVPISNHLYFYWYRQILGQKVEFLVSFYNNEISEKSEIFDDQFSVERPDGSNFTLKIRSTKLEDSAMYFCASSAREGSYNEQFFGPGTRLTVL.

The J gene is TRBJ2-1, the V gene TRBV5-1; 11 bases align to TRBD2. V dropped 1 base and J dropped 8; count of bases not matched to a gene: 2. This CDR3 has 14 amino acids. The germline CDR1 and CDR2 sequences are SGHRS and YFSETQ. The CDR3 here is CASSLTSGSHEQFF. Written as DNA, the CDR3 is TGCGCCAGCAGCTTGACTAGCGGGAGCCATGAGCAGTTCTTC.

The chain joins TRBV11-3 to TRBJ2-3, with TRBD1 matching 7 bases. Germline trimming cut 6 bases from V and 2 bases from J; bases unmatched to any gene: 5. CDR1 is SGHNT, CDR2 YENEEA, per germline. The CDR3 covers 14 residues. The CDR3 here is CASSHRGFTDTQYF. Written as DNA, the CDR3 is TGTGCCAGCAGTCACAGGGGTTTCACAGATACGCAGTATTTT.

The chain has TRBV6-1 and TRBJ1-2; 12 nucleotides match TRBD1. This CDR3 is built from 14 residues. Germline V gene data show CDR1 as MNHNS and CDR2 as SASEGT. The V segment lost 6 bases and the J segment 8 bases; nucleotides outside the gene matches: 7. Written as DNA, the CDR3 is TGTGCCAGCAGACCGGGACAGGGGGCGCCCGGCTACACCTTC. Protein product: CASRPGQGAPGYTF.

The rearrangement joins TRBV6-5 to TRBJ1-4, with TRBD1 matching 7 bases. CDR3 length: 15 amino acids. Germline V gene data show CDR1 as MNHEY and CDR2 as SVGAGI. Trimming removed 5 bases from V and 8 bases from J; junction bases left unmatched: 11. The CDR3 nucleotides read TGTGCCAGCAGTCCCTCAAGGACAGGTCGGGAAAAACTGTTTTTT. It yields the protein CASSPSRTGREKLFF.

The J gene is TRBJ2-1, the V gene TRBV6-1; D is uncertain. The CDR3 consists of 12 residues. The germline V and J ends were trimmed by 6 bases and 8 bases, with 11 bases remaining between them. CDR1 MNHNS and CDR2 SASEGT come from the germline V gene. The CDR3 bases are TGTGCCAGCAGGCCGAGCATCTATGAGCAGTTCTTC. Amino acid sequence: CASRPSIYEQFF.

The V call is TRBV19, the J call TRBJ2-1; 9 bases fit TRBD2. The germline gives CDR1 LNHDA, CDR2 SQIVND (reference sequence). This CDR3 spans 16 amino acids. V gave up 5 bases and J gave up 10 bases; unmatched junction bases: 15. CDR3: CASSFPTSGPFPEQFF. The CDR3 bases are TGTGCCAGTAGTTTCCCAACTAGCGGGCCCTTTCCAGAGCAGTTCTTC.

This clone has only a few counts. The rearrangement uses TRBV28 and TRBJ2-3, with D perhaps TRBD1 (5 bases). Germline V CDR1 and CDR2: MDHEN, SYDVKM. Trimming stripped 5 bases from V and 9 bases from J, with 18 bases between. This CDR3 contains 14 residues. The CDR3 is CASSATPQGGTQYF. DNA for the CDR3: TGTGCCAGCAGTGCCACCCCGCAGGGTGGCACGCAGTATTTT.

The V gene is TRBV7-6, the J gene TRBJ2-5; 8 bases line up with TRBD2. The CDR3 extends over 14 amino acids. V dropped 0 bases and J dropped 4; count of bases not matched to a gene: 1. Germline V gene sequence: CDR1 SGHVS, CDR2 FNYEAQ. The CDR3 nucleotides read TGTGCCAGCAGCTTAGCTGCGGGGGGAGAGACCCAGTACTTC. Protein sequence: CASSLAAGGETQYF.